Presented here are 9 T cell receptor beta chains from one specimen sequenced in a study of T-cell memory formation after mild COVID-19. TCRdb reprocessed the 5' RACE reads via MiXCR and lists one record per CDR3 protein. Altogether about 400,000 distinct CDR3 sequences are present, 16% being singletons, with the ten largest covering around a fifth. Sample: PBMCs or a T cell subset sorted from them (not recorded which). Receptor source: a man in his late teens or twenties who had mild COVID-19 (a few samples of this study predate the infection). Cell type and time point are not known.

The table lists this clonotype with a count of one. V gene TRBV6-2 or TRBV6-3 combines with J gene TRBJ1-1, with 7 bases identical to TRBD1. V was clipped by 6 bases and J by 10 bases; unmatched bases: 5. Germline V lookup: CDR1 MNHEY, CDR2 SVGEGT. This CDR3 is built from 11 residues. The CDR3 spells CASRDDRAAFF. In nucleotides, the CDR3 is TGTGCCAGCAGGGACGACAGGGCAGCTTTCTTT.

This clonotype came up many times. The chain links TRBV7-9 to TRBJ2-1; D is undetermined. Germline V gene sequence: CDR1 SEHNR, CDR2 FQNEAQ (reference sequence). The CDR3 is made up of 15 amino acids. Trimming took 3 bases from V and 7 from J, leaving 16 bases between them. This CDR3 reads CASSFPPRLGNEQFF. In nucleotides, the CDR3 is TGTGCCAGCAGCTTCCCGCCCCGGTTGGGAAATGAGCAGTTCTTC.

V and J are TRBV7-6 and TRBJ2-1; D may be TRBD1 (5 bases). CDR1 SGHVS and CDR2 FNYEAQ come from the germline V gene. This CDR3 has 13 residues. Trimming stripped 5 bases from V and 4 bases from J, with 9 bases between. Here the CDR3 DNA reads TGTGCCAGCAGCCGGACACTTTACAATGAGCAGTTCTTC. Its translation is CASSRTLYNEQFF.

The table lists this clonotype with a few counts. V and J are TRBV29-1 and TRBJ2-7, with D perhaps matching TRBD2 (6 bases). The V end was cut by 6 bases, the J end by 3 bases, with 15 bases between. The CDR3 has 13 residues. Germline CDR1 reads SQVTM; CDR2 reads ANQGSEA. In DNA, the CDR3 is TGCAGCGTCGGGGGAGGACCAGACTACGAGCAGTACTTC. Translation: CSVGGGPDYEQYF.

This clonotype was seen a handful of times. The chain recombines TRBV6-5 with TRBJ1-1; no clear D. The CDR3 has 12 amino acids. Germline CDR1 and CDR2: MNHEY and SVGAGI. V lost 4 bases, J lost 10 bases, and 13 bases lay in between. This chain's CDR3 is CASSSPVTRAFF. The CDR3 nucleotides are TGTGCCAGCAGTTCCCCTGTTACGAGAGCTTTCTTT.

This clonotype has only a few counts. The chain is built from TRBV9 and TRBJ1-2, with a possible D match to TRBD1 (5 bases). Germline lookup yields CDR1 SGDLS and CDR2 YYNGEE. The CDR3 spans 15 residues. Trimming cost V 0 bases and J 5 bases, with 14 bases left between them. The CDR3 nucleotides read TGTGCCAGCAGCGTAGCCCTCGGGGGACGATATGGCTACACCTTC. Its protein product is CASSVALGGRYGYTF.

The chain employs TRBV5-4 and TRBJ2-5; the match to TRBD1 covers 8 bases. In germline, CDR1 is SGHNT, CDR2 YYREEE (reference sequence). The CDR3 is 15 amino acids. V shed 0 bases, J shed 5 bases, and the junction held 6 bases outside the gene matches. In DNA form, the CDR3 reads TGTGCCAGCAGCTTGGCGGGCAGGGGGCGGGAGACCCAGTACTTC. It specifies CASSLAGRGRETQYF.

The genes are TRBV5-1 and TRBJ2-3, with a tentative D call TRBD2 (7 bases). The V and J ends lost 4 bases and 3 bases respectively, with 18 bases between them. CDR3 size: 16 residues. From germline, CDR1 is SGHRS and CDR2 YFSETQ. CDR3 in amino acids: CASSPGSGGRTDTQYF. In nucleotides, the CDR3 is TGCGCCAGCAGCCCGGGCTCGGGGGGCCGGACAGATACGCAGTATTTT.

This sequence joins TRBV24-1 and TRBJ2-2; D gene unclear. Germline assignment: CDR1 KGHDR and CDR2 SFDVKD. The CDR3 length is 12 residues. Trimming left V 8 bases short and J 1 base short, with 4 bases between. The CDR3 here is CATMENTGELFF. The CDR3 DNA follows: TGTGCCACCATGGAGAACACCGGGGAGCTGTTTTTT.